Listed below are T cell receptor beta chains from one sample, sequenced in a study of T cells in Graves' hyperthyroidism and ophthalmopathy. MiXCR, run by TCRdb on the multiplex PCR reads, gives a single entry per CDR3 protein. The sample lists under 450,000 distinct CDR3 sequences, more than 15% occurring once. Sequencing used blood. These receptors all come from a woman under 30 with Graves' hyperthyroidism. Both conserved end residues are part of each CDR3.

CDR3 protein	V gene	J gene
CASSFSSGYEQYF	TRBV11-3	TRBJ2-7
CASSLGQKAFF	TRBV5-1	TRBJ1-1
CSVAQSGGRNYGYTF	TRBV29-1	TRBJ1-2
CSARDRGRSKNIQYF	TRBV20-1	TRBJ2-4
CSCKQGAYEQYF	TRBV29-1	TRBJ2-7
CSATTHGQGATNEKLFF	TRBV20-1	TRBJ1-4
CASSLADTYNEQFF	TRBV7-2	TRBJ2-1
CASSRQGPGYTF	TRBV12-3/TRBV12-4	TRBJ1-2
CSARDTRETQYF	TRBV20-1	TRBJ2-5
CASSFIRPLTTIYF	TRBV12-3/TRBV12-4	TRBJ1-3
CASHHTRLGQGQETQYF	TRBV6-1	TRBJ2-5
CASSPLGQYNEQFF	TRBV11-2	TRBJ2-1
CASSGQGAVTEAFF	TRBV6-1	TRBJ1-1
CASSAPTGGVIHEQYF	TRBV13	TRBJ2-7
CASASGSIGTDTQYF	TRBV28	TRBJ2-3
CASSYKYQFTDTQYF	TRBV6-5	TRBJ2-3
CSARRGLAGGADTQYF	TRBV20-1	TRBJ2-3
CASSPSGRKAGELFF	TRBV3-1	TRBJ2-2
CASSLATGPYNEQFF	TRBV5-1	TRBJ2-1
CASSLLAGTYNEQFF	TRBV11-2	TRBJ2-1
CASSELAATAPQQETQYF	TRBV2	TRBJ2-5
CATSDLQGGHEQYF	TRBV24-1	TRBJ2-7
CASSVGYSPAREQYF	TRBV9	TRBJ2-7
CSARVLNRRQGALDGYTF	TRBV20-1	TRBJ1-2
CASNLAGRAGVDYGYTF	TRBV5-1	TRBJ1-2
CASSLPGTQYF	TRBV7-8	.
CASSSPDSLSYGYTF	TRBV14	TRBJ1-2
CASSPYTPGENTEAFF	TRBV18	TRBJ1-1
CSAAGDTEAFF	TRBV20-1	TRBJ1-1
CASTLGTSYGDTQYF	TRBV7-3	TRBJ2-3